Listed here is a single T cell receptor (beta chain). Which antigen it targets is not known. No clone much larger than this one lies a single base away; base qualities are absent. This sample was taken from a study of blood T cell repertoires in COVID-19 (dated by TCRdb to 2019 to 2021). Background on the whole study: Samples covering the acute and convalescent phases of COVID-19 were provided by collaborators in the United States, Italy and Spain. Subjects who had been exposed to COVID-19, were actively infected with it, or had recovered from it provided the deeply sampled blood TCRbeta repertoires that made up the dataset. The repertoires were released in a freely available public database intended as a resource for research on the immune response to SARS-CoV-2. A de-identified subject ID, COVID-19 status, age in years and sex were almost always included in the sample metadata. Where available, HLA class I and class II types were obtained from metadata supplied by the sample provider rather than from assay-based typing. The material from the prospective study consisted of cDNA or gDNA derived from T cells, B-cell-depleted T cells, or PBMCs. The samples were drawn from two sources: the first 160 participants of the ongoing ImmuneRACE study, and 950 to 1,500 subjects contributed by 6 global collaborators.

At one collaborating source in Seattle, patients were enrolled during active infection and were followed longitudinally through the course of disease. Collaborating institutions collected whole blood in K2EDTA tubes following their own protocols. For TCRbeta analysis, collaborators shipped samples as frozen whole blood, isolated PBMCs, or DNA extracted from either of those sample types. Beyond this particular receptor, the publication reports: How much clinical and demographic metadata was included differed by source and by participant, and the metadata was provided uncurated.

TCRbeta CDR3 regions were amplified from genomic DNA by means of the immunoSEQ Assay, a bias-controlled multiplex PCR. Per the source publication's procedure: The number of nucleated cells in each sample was estimated from the amplification of reference gene primers within the assay. Sequence reads were collapsed and filtered to measure the absolute abundance of every unique TCRbeta CDR3 rearrangement. For each sample, productive Simpson clonality was calculated as the square root of Simpson's diversity index across productive rearrangements. Imported from immuneACCESS, the table was reduced by TCRdb to in-frame sequences with V and J called. These copies leave out some clones; in studies compared against another copy, an unresolved V gene accounts for under half, and the cause of the remainder is not known. The DNA was the basis for D and trimming; V, J and clone size are from that table. The sample data list roughly 410,000 clones, and about 90% of these were observed just once. The ten largest clones take up 2% to 2.5% of the sample.

The source is an older woman with COVID-19, enrolled during active disease. Sequencing was performed on peripheral blood.

CDR3 protein: CASSQTGNSPLHF. Here is the DNA: TGTGCCAGCAGTCAAACAGGAAATTCACCCCTCCACTTT. This chain joins TRBV12-3 or TRBV12-4 to TRBJ1-6; the best D guess is TRBD1, with 5 bases matching. The CDR3 contains 13 residues, cysteine and phenylalanine counted. The only DNA kept is the CDR3, 39 bases in frame from the first base. V was cut back by 5 bases and J by 7 bases, leaving a gap of 9 bases between them.